The TCR beta chain described here comes from a study of blood T cell repertoires in COVID-19. Study summary: The samples span acute and convalescent COVID-19 from the United States, Italy and Spain. PBMCs, B-cell-depleted T cells, or T cells were the source of the cDNA or gDNA that made up the material.

Trimming cost V 5 bases and J 3 bases; bases outside gene matches: 7. This CDR3 spans 15 amino acids. Looked up from germline, CDR1 is SGHVS and CDR2 is FNYEAQ. In the source study's methods: For nucleated cells, counts were estimated from reference gene primer amplification. The data were produced by immunoSEQ multiplex PCR, yet TCRdb's version contains in-frame clones alone and is incomplete. V and J calls plus clone size are reproduced from that table; the DNA served to infer D and trimming. The table shows 150,000 to 200,000 clones, with roughly 80% occurring only once. The clonotype was recovered from a human donor with acute or convalescent COVID-19. The donor label of this sample is uncertain. The chain uses TRBV7-6 and TRBJ2-1; 7 nucleotides align to TRBD2. Sequenced sample: peripheral blood. In nucleotides, the CDR3 is TGTGCCAGCAGCCGCACCCGGGACTACTACAATGAGCAGTTCTTC. Translating gives CASSRTRDYYNEQFF.